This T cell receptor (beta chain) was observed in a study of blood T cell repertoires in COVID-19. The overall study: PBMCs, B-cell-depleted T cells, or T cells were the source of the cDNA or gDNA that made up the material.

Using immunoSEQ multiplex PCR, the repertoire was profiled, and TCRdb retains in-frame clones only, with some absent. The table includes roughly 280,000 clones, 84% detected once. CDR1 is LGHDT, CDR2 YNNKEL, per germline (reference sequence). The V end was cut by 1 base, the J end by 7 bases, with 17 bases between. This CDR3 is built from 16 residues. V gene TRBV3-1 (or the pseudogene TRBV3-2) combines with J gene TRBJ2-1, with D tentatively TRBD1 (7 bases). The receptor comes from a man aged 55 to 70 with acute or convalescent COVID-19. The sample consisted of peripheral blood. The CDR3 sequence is CASSQGGAGGTNEQFF. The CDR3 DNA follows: TGTGCCAGCAGCCAAGGGGGAGCAGGGGGGACGAATGAGCAGTTCTTC.